The sequence of this TCR beta chain was determined in a study of technical replicates of blood from several donors. TCRdb keeps only in-frame clones here, not all; method: immunoSEQ multiplex PCR. This sample yields around 95,000 clones, of which about 94% are seen a single time; around 0.22% belongs to the top ten. The germline gives CDR1 SGDLS, CDR2 YYNGEE. V lost 4 bases, J lost 8 bases, and 15 bases lay in between. The CDR3 has 14 amino acids. The clonotype comes from a human donor in good health. J is TRBJ2-2 and V is TRBV9, with TRBD1 as a possible D gene (5 bases). Sample: T cells isolated from PBMCs. CDR3 nucleotide sequence: TGTGCCAGCAGCCCTCAGGGTGCTCCGGGGGAGCTGTTTTTT. This translates into CASSPQGAPGELFF. Full variable domain (rest looked up from reference TRBV9 and TRBJ2-2): DSGVTQTPKHLITATGQRVTLRCSPRSGDLSVYWYQQSLDQGLQFLIQYYNGEERAKGNILERFSAQQFPDLHSELNLSSLELGDSALYFCASSPQGAPGELFFGEGSRLTVL.